This T cell receptor (beta chain) is drawn from a study of blood T cells in healthy people across ages. Study-wide findings and caveats: Measured against age, TCR beta diversity per million T cells decreased in a roughly linear manner.

The germline CDR1 and CDR2 sequences are SQVTM and ANQGSEA. With 3 bases removed from V and 4 bases from J, the gap between germline ends came to 15 bases. This CDR3 is 14 amino acids long. Next came a second PCR, run for about 6 to 12 cycles, which used a sample-barcoded 5' primer along with a J-beta primer mix. TCRdb used MiXCR to reprocess the 5' RACE reads, holding one entry per CDR3 protein. The table has 800,000 to 950,000 distinct CDR3 sequences, roughly 29% seen once. This clonotype was observed at least ten times. Antigen unknown. The same sample was also studied in work on T cells of mothers and their children. That paper notes: In each mother, TCR beta CDR3 reads exceeded 10 million; in each child, they numbered a few million.

This chain connects TRBV29-1 to TRBJ1-2, with D perhaps TRBD1 (6 bases). Input material: blood. The source is a woman in her thirties or forties in good health. Here the CDR3 reads CSVDWTETIYGYTF. The CDR3 bases are TGCAGCGTTGACTGGACAGAGACTATCTATGGCTACACCTTC. Looking up the rest from reference TRBV29-1 and TRBJ1-2 gives the full variable domain: SAVISQKPSRDICQRGTSLTIQCQVDSQVTMMFWYRQQPGQSLTLIATANQGSEATYESGFVIDKFPISRPNLTFSTLTVSNMSPEDSSIYLCSVDWTETIYGYTFGSGTRLTVV.